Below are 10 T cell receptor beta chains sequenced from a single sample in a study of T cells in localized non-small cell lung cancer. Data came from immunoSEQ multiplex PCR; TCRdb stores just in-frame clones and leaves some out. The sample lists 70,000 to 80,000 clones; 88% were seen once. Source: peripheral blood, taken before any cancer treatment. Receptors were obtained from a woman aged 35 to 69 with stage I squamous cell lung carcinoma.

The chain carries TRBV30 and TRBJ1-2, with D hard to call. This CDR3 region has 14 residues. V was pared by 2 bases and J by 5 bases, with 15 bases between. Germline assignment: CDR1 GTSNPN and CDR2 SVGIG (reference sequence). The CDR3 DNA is TGTGCCTGGAGTAGGCAGCCACTCCCGTATGGCTACACCTTC. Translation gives CAWSRQPLPYGYTF.

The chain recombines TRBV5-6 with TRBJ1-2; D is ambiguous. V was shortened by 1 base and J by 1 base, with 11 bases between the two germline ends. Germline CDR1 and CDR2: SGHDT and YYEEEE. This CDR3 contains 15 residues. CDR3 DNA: TGTGCCAGCAGCTTGAGGTCAATCGGTAACTATGGCTACACCTTC. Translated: CASSLRSIGNYGYTF.

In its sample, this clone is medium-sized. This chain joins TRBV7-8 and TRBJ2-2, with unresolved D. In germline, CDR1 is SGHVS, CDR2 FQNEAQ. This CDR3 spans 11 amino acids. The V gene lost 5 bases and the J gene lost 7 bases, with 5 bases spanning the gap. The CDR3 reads CASSPRGELFF. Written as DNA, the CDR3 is TGTGCCAGCAGCCCCCGCGGGGAGCTGTTTTTT. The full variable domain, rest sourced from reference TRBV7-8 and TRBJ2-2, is GAGVSQSPRYKVAKRGQDVALRCDPISGHVSLFWYQQALGQGPEFLTYFQNEAQLDKSGLPSDRFFAERPEGSVSTLKIQRTQQEDSAVYLCASSPRGELFFGEGSRLTVL.

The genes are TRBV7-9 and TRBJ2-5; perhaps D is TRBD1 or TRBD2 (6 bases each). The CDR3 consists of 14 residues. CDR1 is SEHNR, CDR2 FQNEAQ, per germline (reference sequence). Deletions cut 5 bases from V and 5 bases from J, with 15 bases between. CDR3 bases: TGTGCCAGCAGCCGTACGGGGGCCGGGGAGACCCAGTACTTC. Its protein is CASSRTGAGETQYF. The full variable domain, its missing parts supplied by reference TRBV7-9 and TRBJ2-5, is DTGVSQNPRHKITKRGQNVTFRCDPISEHNRLYWYRQTLGQGPEFLTYFQNEAQLEKSRLLSDRFSAERPKGSFSTLEIQRTEQGDSAMYLCASSRTGAGETQYFGPGTRLLVL.

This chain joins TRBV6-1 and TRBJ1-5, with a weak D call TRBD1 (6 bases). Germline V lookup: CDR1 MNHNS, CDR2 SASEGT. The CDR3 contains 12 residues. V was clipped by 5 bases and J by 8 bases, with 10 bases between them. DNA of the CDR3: TGTGCCAGCAGTCACAGGGCAGAGCCCCAGCATTTT. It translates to CASSHRAEPQHF.

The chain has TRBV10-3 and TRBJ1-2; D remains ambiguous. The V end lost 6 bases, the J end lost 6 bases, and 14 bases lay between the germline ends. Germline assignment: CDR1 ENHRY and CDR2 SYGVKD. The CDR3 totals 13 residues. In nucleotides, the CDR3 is TGTGCCATCAGCGCTGGACCCGGGGATGGCTACACCTTC. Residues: CAISAGPGDGYTF.

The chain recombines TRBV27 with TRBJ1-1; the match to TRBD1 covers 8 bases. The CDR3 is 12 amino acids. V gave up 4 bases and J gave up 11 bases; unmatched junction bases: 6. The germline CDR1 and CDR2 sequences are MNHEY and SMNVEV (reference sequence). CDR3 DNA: TGTGCCAGCAGTTCGTATCAGGGGGCTGCTTTCTTT. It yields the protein CASSSYQGAAFF.

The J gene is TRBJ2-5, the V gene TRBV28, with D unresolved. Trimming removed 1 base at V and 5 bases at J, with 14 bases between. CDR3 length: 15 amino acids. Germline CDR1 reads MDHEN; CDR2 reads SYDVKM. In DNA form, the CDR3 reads TGTGCCAGCAGTTTATACGACAAAAAAGGGGAGACCCAGTACTTC. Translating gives CASSLYDKKGETQYF.

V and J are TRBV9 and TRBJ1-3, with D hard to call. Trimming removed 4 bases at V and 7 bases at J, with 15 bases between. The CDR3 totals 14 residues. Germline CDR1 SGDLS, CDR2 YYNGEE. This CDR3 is CASSSDGGWNTIYF. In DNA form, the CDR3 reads TGTGCCAGCAGCTCCGACGGAGGCTGGAACACCATATATTTT.

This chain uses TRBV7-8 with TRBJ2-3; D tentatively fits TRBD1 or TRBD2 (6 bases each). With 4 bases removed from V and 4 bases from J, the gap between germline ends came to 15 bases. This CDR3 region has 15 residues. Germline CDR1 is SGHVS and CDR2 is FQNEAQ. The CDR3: CASSSFGGPSDTQYF. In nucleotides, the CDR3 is TGTGCCAGCAGCTCGTTTGGGGGGCCCTCAGATACGCAGTATTTT.